The 12 T cell receptor beta chains below all came from one sample that was sequenced in a study of T cell responses to AZD1222 COVID-19 vaccine (dated by TCRdb to about 2021). The method was the immunoSEQ multiplex PCR assay. Sourced from immuneACCESS, this table was stored by TCRdb with only in-frame sequences that have V and J called. A share of the clones is absent; for the studies checked, an unresolved V gene accounts for under half, and the remainder has no known explanation. In all, the sample holds around 110,000 clones, and more than 85% of those were seen once. The ten largest clones add up to over 2.5% of the sample. Read against the paper, the sample's time point label means: baseline before first vaccination. Material: peripheral blood, obtained on day 0 of AZD1222 vaccination. These receptors all stem from an adult in good health.

The CDR3 DNA is TGCGCCAGCAGCCCAGAATCTAACACTGAAGCTTTCTTT. The encoded protein is CASSPESNTEAFF. The chain has TRBV5-1 and TRBJ1-1; D is unclear. Trimming removed 4 bases from V and 2 bases from J, with 9 bases in between. CDR3 length: 13 residues. Germline CDR1 SGHRS, CDR2 YFSETQ.

The V gene is TRBV2, the J gene TRBJ1-6; D remains unclear. Germline CDR1 and CDR2: SNHLY and FYNNEI. This CDR3 has 12 amino acids. Trimming took 8 bases from V and 5 from J, leaving 7 bases between them. The CDR3 spells CASSRDNSPLHF. The CDR3 region has the DNA TGTGCCAGCTCACGCGATAATTCACCCCTCCACTTT.

The genes are TRBV19 and TRBJ1-5, with D perhaps TRBD1 (5 bases). The CDR3 runs to 15 residues. Trimming stripped 3 bases from V and 4 bases from J, with 13 bases between. CDR1 is LNHDA, CDR2 SQIVND, per germline (reference sequence). CDR3 in DNA: TGTGCCAGTAGTATGACGGGACGGCGGAATCAGCCCCAGCATTTT. Translation gives CASSMTGRRNQPQHF.

The chain is built from TRBV18 and TRBJ1-5; D might be TRBD1 (5 bases). V gave up 2 bases and J gave up 5 bases, with 7 bases separating them. CDR1 and CDR2 from the germline V gene are KGHSH and LQKENI. The CDR3 loop spans 13 amino acids. CDR3 DNA sequence: TGTGCCAGCTCACCAGACAGTTATCAGCCCCAGCATTTT. Protein product: CASSPDSYQPQHF.

The chain recombines TRBV19 with TRBJ1-1, with a weak D call TRBD1 (6 bases). The CDR3 extends over 15 amino acids. V was shortened by 6 bases and J by 6 bases, with 20 bases between the two germline ends. CDR1 and CDR2 from the germline V gene are LNHDA and SQIVND (reference sequence). The CDR3 nucleotides are TGTGCCAGTAGCTCAGGGGTATGGGCTCGGGCTGAAGCTTTCTTT. Amino acid sequence: CASSSGVWARAEAFF.

The V gene is TRBV7-9, the J gene TRBJ2-1, with 7 bases matching TRBD2. The CDR3 totals 20 residues. V dropped 5 bases and J dropped 0; count of bases not matched to a gene: 19. CDR1 and CDR2 (germline): SEHNR, FQNEAQ (reference sequence). In nucleotides, the CDR3 is TGTGCCAGCAGCACCTCTGATCCGGGACTACAACTTAGCTCCTACAATGAGCAGTTCTTC. Amino acids: CASSTSDPGLQLSSYNEQFF.

The chain links TRBV29-1 to TRBJ2-3, with D perhaps matching TRBD1 or TRBD2 (5 bases each). The CDR3 is 14 amino acids. Trimming pared 2 bases from V and 4 bases from J, leaving 13 bases between. The germline V gene has CDR1 SQVTM and CDR2 ANQGSEA. In DNA form, the CDR3 reads TGCAGCGTTGAATGGGACGCCAACCCAGATACGCAGTATTTT. This codes for CSVEWDANPDTQYF.

The rearrangement joins TRBV3-1 (or the pseudogene TRBV3-2) to TRBJ1-3; D remains ambiguous. The CDR3 has 13 amino acids. Trimming left V 3 bases short and J 3 bases short, with 6 bases between. In germline, CDR1 is LGHDT, CDR2 YNNKEL (reference sequence). The CDR3 bases are TGTGCCAGCAGCCAGGGTAGTGGAAACACCATATATTTT. As protein: CASSQGSGNTIYF.

The V and J genes are TRBV28 and TRBJ2-1, with 10 bases matching TRBD2. The length of the CDR3 is 17 residues. Germline values: CDR1 MDHEN, CDR2 SYDVKM. V was clipped by 4 bases and J by 7 bases; unmatched bases: 13. This chain's CDR3 is CASSSLASGRAKNEQFF. CDR3 coding DNA: TGTGCCAGCAGTTCTCTCGCCAGCGGGAGGGCTAAAAATGAGCAGTTCTTC.

This clone has just a few counts. V is TRBV11-3 and J is TRBJ1-1; 7 positions match TRBD1. V lost 4 bases and J lost 4; bases outside the gene matches: 3. Germline-derived CDR1 and CDR2 are SGHNT and YENEEA. The CDR3 has 13 amino acids. CDR3 coding DNA: TGTGCCAGCAGCTCCAGGGGGGGCACTGAAGCTTTCTTT. Protein sequence: CASSSRGGTEAFF.

The V and J genes are TRBV7-3 and TRBJ2-5, with 7 bases matching TRBD2. This CDR3 is built from 17 residues. Germline loops: CDR1 SGHTA, CDR2 FQGTGA. The ends lost 2 bases at V and 5 bases at J; junction bases unmatched: 14. The CDR3, as DNA: TGTGCCAGCAGCTTATGGGGGAGCCCTAGCGGTTCGGAGACCCAGTACTTC. Translating gives CASSLWGSPSGSETQYF.

The DNA of the CDR3 is TGTGCCAGCAGCCAAGTCGCGCAAGAGACCCAGTACTTC. This gives the protein CASSQVAQETQYF. This chain uses TRBV3-1 (or the pseudogene TRBV3-2) with TRBJ2-5, with no clear D. The germline V and J ends were trimmed by 1 base and 2 bases, with 5 bases remaining between them. Germline CDR1 LGHDT, CDR2 YNNKEL (reference sequence). CDR3 length equals 13 residues.